What follows are 28 T cell receptor beta chains derived from one specimen sequenced in a study of PD-1 blockade in classical Hodgkin lymphoma. Generated by immunoSEQ multiplex PCR, the TCRdb table keeps only in-frame clones and is missing some. This sample yields under 35,000 clones, of which roughly 90% are seen a single time; roughly 1.2% belongs to the top ten. Noted time point: newly diagnosed, previously untreated cHL patient sample. Magnetic negative selection was used to purify CD4+ T cells from thawed PBMCs. Sequencing input: CD4+ T cells from blood. The origin of the receptors is a human donor with classical Hodgkin lymphoma.

This clone came up once. This chain uses TRBV15 with TRBJ2-7; the match to TRBD2 covers 9 bases. The germline CDR1 and CDR2 sequences are LNHNV and YYDKDF (reference sequence). V was clipped by 6 bases and J by 5 bases; unmatched bases: 11. CDR3 length: 15 residues. CDR3 region: CATRGRLAGINEQYF. The CDR3 DNA reads TGTGCCACCAGAGGTCGCCTAGCGGGAATCAACGAGCAGTACTTC.

The sample holds one count of this clone. J is TRBJ2-3 and V is TRBV2; TRBD1 aligns across 9 bases. The V gene's germline CDR1 is SNHLY and CDR2 FYNNEI. The CDR3 spans 16 residues. With V trimmed by 6 bases and J by 2 bases, 9 bases remained unmatched. CDR3 amino acids: CASSAGTGSPTDTQYF. The CDR3 region has the DNA TGTGCCAGCAGCGCTGGGACAGGGTCACCCACAGATACGCAGTATTTT.

This clone was counted only a few times. The rearrangement joins TRBV2 to TRBJ1-5; D unresolved. The CDR3 has 14 amino acids. Germline V gene lookup returns CDR1 SNHLY and CDR2 FYNNEI. Trimming stripped 7 bases from V and 3 bases from J, with 13 bases between. CDR3 DNA sequence: TGTGCCAGCAAGATAGGGCGGAACAATCAGCCCCAGCATTTT. Its protein product is CASKIGRNNQPQHF. Based on the CDR3 plus reference TRBV2 and TRBJ1-5, the full variable domain is EPEVTQTPSHQVTQMGQEVILRCVPISNHLYFYWYRQILGQKVEFLVSFYNNEISEKSEIFDDQFSVERPDGSNFTLKIRSTKLEDSAMYFCASKIGRNNQPQHFGDGTRLSIL.

The rearrangement links TRBV29-1 to TRBJ2-7; TRBD1 or TRBD2 may be the D gene (5 bases each). There are 14 residues in the CDR3. Per the germline V gene, CDR1 is SQVTM and CDR2 is ANQGSEA. V was shortened by 4 bases and J by 4 bases, with 17 bases between the two germline ends. CDR3 in amino acids: CSVGPLGETYEQYF. The CDR3 coding sequence is TGCAGCGTTGGCCCCCTGGGGGAAACTTACGAGCAGTACTTC.

V and J are TRBV5-1 and TRBJ1-1, with D unclear. The CDR3 loop spans 13 amino acids. Germline V gives CDR1 SGHRS, CDR2 YFSETQ. Between the trimmed V and J ends, which lost 0 bases and 0 bases, there was a span of 3 bases. CDR3 coding DNA: TGCGCCAGCAGCTTGGACATGAACACTGAAGCTTTCTTT. Protein: CASSLDMNTEAFF.

The chain couples TRBV5-4 to TRBJ2-3, with 11 bases that match TRBD2. V shed 4 bases, J shed 0 bases, and the junction held 7 bases outside the gene matches. Germline V gene data show CDR1 as SGHNT and CDR2 as YYREEE (reference sequence). The CDR3 is 17 amino acids. This CDR3 reads CASSERTSGSSTDTQYF. The CDR3 DNA reads as TGTGCCAGCAGCGAAAGGACTAGCGGGTCTAGCACAGATACGCAGTATTTT. Full variable domain (rest looked up from reference TRBV5-4 and TRBJ2-3): ETGVTQSPTHLIKTRGQQVTLRCSSQSGHNTVSWYQQALGQGPQFIFQYYREEENGRGNFPPRFSGLQFPNYSSELNVNALELDDSALYLCASSERTSGSSTDTQYFGPGTRLTVL.

The rearrangement joins TRBV2 to TRBJ2-1, with 10 bases fitting TRBD2. Losses at the gene ends were 2 bases for V and 7 bases for J; bases not matched to a gene: 11. This CDR3 comprises 17 residues. Germline V CDR1 and CDR2: SNHLY, FYNNEI. CDR3 loop: CASSEYPAGGPRNEQFF. The CDR3, as DNA: TGTGCCAGCAGTGAATATCCAGCGGGAGGGCCTCGAAATGAGCAGTTCTTC. Full variable domain (outside the CDR3, taken from reference TRBV2 and TRBJ2-1): EPEVTQTPSHQVTQMGQEVILRCVPISNHLYFYWYRQILGQKVEFLVSFYNNEISEKSEIFDDQFSVERPDGSNFTLKIRSTKLEDSAMYFCASSEYPAGGPRNEQFFGPGTRLTVL.

The chain joins TRBV19 to TRBJ1-1; D is uncertain. V lost 3 bases and J 4 bases, leaving 15 bases between the germline ends. Germline V gene data show CDR1 as LNHDA and CDR2 as SQIVND (reference sequence). The length of the CDR3 is 15 residues. In DNA, the CDR3 is TGTGCCAGTAGTATTGTCGCCAGTGGTTCCACTGAAGCTTTCTTT. Translating gives CASSIVASGSTEAFF.

This CDR3 reads CASSPGTDYNEQFF. The CDR3 bases are TGTGCCAGCTCGCCCGGGACAGACTACAATGAGCAGTTCTTC. The chain has TRBV18 and TRBJ2-1; the match to TRBD1 covers 7 bases. The CDR3 contains 14 residues. Germline values: CDR1 KGHSH, CDR2 LQKENI. Trimming at V came to 6 bases and at J to 3 bases, leaving 5 bases not matched to a gene.

This chain links TRBV29-1 with TRBJ1-6, with a weak D call TRBD1 (5 bases). The CDR3 totals 13 residues. The germline V gene encodes CDR1 SQVTM and CDR2 ANQGSEA. Trimming took 8 bases from V and 10 from J, leaving 18 bases between them. Here the CDR3 reads CSPDWGAGSPLHF. The DNA of the CDR3 is TGCAGCCCAGATTGGGGCGCGGGGTCACCCCTCCACTTT.

This chain links TRBV5-1 with TRBJ1-5; no clear D gene. In germline, CDR1 is SGHRS, CDR2 YFSETQ. The ends were cut back, 0 bases at V and 5 bases at J, with 6 bases in the middle. The CDR3 length is 13 residues. The DNA of the CDR3 is TGCGCCAGCAGCTTGGGTTGGGATCAGCCCCAGCATTTT. Protein product: CASSLGWDQPQHF.

The rearrangement joins TRBV30 to TRBJ2-3; D not certain. V was trimmed by 2 bases and J by 1 base, leaving 13 bases between them. The CDR3 extends over 15 amino acids. Germline V CDR1 and CDR2: GTSNPN, SVGIG (reference sequence). CDR3 sequence reads: CAWSFVQSRTDTQYF. The CDR3 DNA follows: TGTGCCTGGAGTTTCGTACAGAGCCGCACAGATACGCAGTATTTT. The full variable domain, with the rest looked up from reference TRBV30 and TRBJ2-3, is SQTIHQWPATLVQPVGSPLSLECTVEGTSNPNLYWYRQAAGRGLQLLFYSVGIGQISSEVPQNLSASRPQDRQFILSSKKLLLSDSGFYLCAWSFVQSRTDTQYFGPGTRLTVL.

V usage is TRBV2 and J usage is TRBJ2-5; the match to TRBD1 covers 7 bases. The V gene end was trimmed by 0 bases and the J gene end by 4 bases; junction bases not matched to a gene: 5. Per the germline V gene, CDR1 is SNHLY and CDR2 is FYNNEI. CDR3 length: 15 residues. The DNA for the CDR3 is TGTGCCAGCAGTGAAGCGTTAAGGGGGCTAGAGACCCAGTACTTC. Translation: CASSEALRGLETQYF.

The CDR3 DNA is TGTGCCAGCAGCAGACCAGGGGGCGAGCAGTACTTC. Its protein is CASSRPGGEQYF. The rearrangement uses TRBV6-5 and TRBJ2-7, with 7 bases aligning to TRBD1. Germline loops: CDR1 MNHEY, CDR2 SVGAGI. J lost 6 bases, V lost 6 bases, and 5 bases had no gene match. The CDR3 extends over 12 amino acids.

V gene TRBV18 combines with J gene TRBJ2-7; possibly TRBD1 for D (5 bases). V was shortened by 3 bases and J by 3 bases, with 9 bases between the two germline ends. The CDR3 has 13 amino acids. Germline V gene lookup returns CDR1 KGHSH and CDR2 LQKENI. CDR3 amino acids: CASSPGQNYEQYV. The CDR3 region has the DNA TGTGCCAGCTCACCGGGGCAAAACTACGAGCAGTACGTC.

The chain has TRBV14 and TRBJ1-1; D remains unclear. Germline V CDR1 and CDR2: SGHDN, FVKESK. The CDR3 is made up of 15 amino acids. The V gene lost 0 bases and the J gene lost 0 bases, with 8 bases spanning the gap. The CDR3: CASSQDPGMNTEAFF. The CDR3 nucleotides are TGTGCCAGCAGCCAAGATCCGGGAATGAACACTGAAGCTTTCTTT.

In its sample, this clone was seen once. V and J are TRBV5-1 and TRBJ2-1; 16 nucleotides align to TRBD2. Germline CDR1 reads SGHRS; CDR2 reads YFSETQ. This CDR3 is built from 15 residues. V lost 3 bases to trimming and J lost 9 bases; unmatched junction nucleotides: 3. The CDR3 protein is CASSSGLAGGGEQFF. As DNA, the CDR3 is TGCGCCAGCAGCTCGGGACTAGCGGGAGGGGGTGAGCAGTTCTTC.

The chain combines TRBV7-6 with TRBJ1-1; D is unresolved. CDR1 and CDR2 from the germline V gene are SGHVS and FNYEAQ. The CDR3 spans 14 residues. V lost 1 base to trimming and J lost 4 bases, with 10 bases between them. CDR3 nucleotide sequence: TGTGCCAGCAGCTTAGGCCCCCCGGCCACTGAAGCTTTCTTT. Amino acid sequence: CASSLGPPATEAFF.

The rearrangement uses TRBV4-1 and TRBJ2-2; no firm D call. The V end was cut by 0 bases, the J end by 5 bases, with 1 base between. The CDR3 is 12 amino acids. Germline loops: CDR1 MGHRA, CDR2 YSYEKL. The CDR3 reads CASSQETGELFF. The CDR3 DNA sequence: TGCGCCAGCAGCCAAGAAACCGGGGAGCTGTTTTTT.

V gene TRBV14 combines with J gene TRBJ1-3; D gene ambiguous. The CDR3 length is 16 residues. Germline V gives CDR1 SGHDN, CDR2 FVKESK. V shed 2 bases and J shed 3 bases, with 14 bases lying between them. The CDR3 is CASSQSHREYGNTIYF. The CDR3 bases are TGTGCCAGCAGCCAAAGTCACAGAGAGTATGGAAACACCATATATTTT.

In its sample, this clone was seen once. The V gene is TRBV6-4, the J gene TRBJ2-1; the match to TRBD2 covers 8 bases. The V gene end was trimmed by 5 bases and the J gene end by 9 bases; junction bases not matched to a gene: 9. CDR3 length: 14 amino acids. Germline-derived CDR1 and CDR2 are MRHNA and SNTAGT. The CDR3 spells CASSRGGLGGEQFF. In nucleotides, the CDR3 is TGTGCCAGCAGTCGGGGGGGTTTGGGCGGTGAGCAGTTCTTC.

The CDR3 sequence is CASSYSRTVYGYTF. Here the CDR3 DNA reads TGTGCCAGCAGTTACTCGAGGACAGTTTATGGCTACACCTTC. The V and J genes are TRBV6-5 and TRBJ1-2, with D maybe TRBD1 (6 bases). CDR1 is MNHEY, CDR2 SVGAGI, per germline. V lost 0 bases, J lost 5 bases, and 10 bases lay in between. This CDR3 contains 14 residues.

The chain has TRBV6-6 and TRBJ2-5; a possible D gene is TRBD1 (6 bases). V dropped 2 bases and J dropped 5 bases, with 15 bases sitting between them. This CDR3 is built from 15 residues. Germline CDR1 is MNHNY and CDR2 is SVGAGI (reference sequence). The DNA of the CDR3 is TGTGCCAGCAGTTACGGGGGCTTTAGAAGGGAGACCCAGTACTTC. Amino acid sequence: CASSYGGFRRETQYF.

This clone was seen a single time. J is TRBJ2-3 and V is TRBV7-3; D is unresolved. Deletions cut 6 bases from V and 4 bases from J, with 11 bases between. Germline CDR1 SGHTA, CDR2 FQGTGA. The CDR3 runs to 13 residues. This CDR3 reads CASSGLWADTQYF. DNA for the CDR3: TGTGCCAGCAGTGGGCTTTGGGCAGATACGCAGTATTTT.

This clone has more than one count but fewer than ten. The rearrangement joins TRBV6-5 to TRBJ1-5, with no clear D. The V gene lost 0 bases and the J gene lost 8 bases, with 8 bases spanning the gap. The CDR3 consists of 13 residues. Germline CDR1 and CDR2: MNHEY and SVGAGI. CDR3 sequence reads: CASSYSGSEPQHF. CDR3 bases: TGTGCCAGCAGTTACTCGGGGTCCGAGCCCCAGCATTTT.

About this clone: Additional DNA sequences in this sample encode the identical CDR3. CDR3 loop: CSVGAGWGMNTEAFF. DNA for the CDR3: TGCAGCGTTGGCGCAGGGTGGGGCATGAACACTGAAGCTTTCTTT. The J gene is TRBJ1-1, the V gene TRBV29-1; D may be TRBD1 (5 bases). This CDR3 comprises 15 residues. Germline values: CDR1 SQVTM, CDR2 ANQGSEA. Trimming left V 4 bases short and J 0 bases short, with 15 bases between.

The CDR3 sequence: CASSEPDPTDTQYF. The CDR3 DNA sequence: TGTGCCAGCAGCGAGCCGGACCCCACAGATACGCAGTATTTT. This rearrangement joins TRBV11-2 to TRBJ2-3; unclear D gene. The CDR3 runs to 14 residues. Germline lookup yields CDR1 SGHAT and CDR2 FQNNGV. V gave up 5 bases and J gave up 2 bases, with 11 bases separating them.

This clone has only a few counts. The rearrangement links TRBV4-2 to TRBJ1-5, with D unclear. The CDR3 runs 13 residues. V was pared by 2 bases and J by 4 bases, with 6 bases between. From germline, CDR1 is LGHNA and CDR2 YNFKEQ. The CDR3 region is CASSQPGNQPQHF. In nucleotides, the CDR3 is TGTGCCAGCAGCCAACCGGGTAATCAGCCCCAGCATTTT.